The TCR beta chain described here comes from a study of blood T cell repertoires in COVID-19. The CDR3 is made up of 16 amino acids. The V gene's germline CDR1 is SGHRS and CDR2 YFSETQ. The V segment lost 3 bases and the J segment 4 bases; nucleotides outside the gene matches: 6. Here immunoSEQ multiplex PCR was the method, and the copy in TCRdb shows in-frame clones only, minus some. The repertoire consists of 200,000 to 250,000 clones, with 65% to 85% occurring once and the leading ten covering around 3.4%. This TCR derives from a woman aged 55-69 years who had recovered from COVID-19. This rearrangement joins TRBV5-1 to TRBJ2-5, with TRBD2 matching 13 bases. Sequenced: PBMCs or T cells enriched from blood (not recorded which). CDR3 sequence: CASSSGTSGEGETQYF. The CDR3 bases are TGCGCCAGCAGCTCCGGGACTAGCGGGGAGGGAGAGACCCAGTACTTC.